This T cell receptor beta chain was sequenced for a study of metastatic and nonmetastatic thyroid tumors (dated by TCRdb to about 2020). About the full investigation: Repertoires from peripheral blood and from tumor or nodule tissue samples of malignant and benign thyroid patients were compared. Study-wide findings and limitations: In both blood and tumor samples, TCR beta diversity was reported to be significantly higher in malignant tumors than in benign nodules.

The junction shows trimming of 6 bases on V and 5 bases on J, plus 16 bases between the germline ends. The germline V gene encodes CDR1 DFQATT and CDR2 SNEGSKA (reference sequence). Spanning cysteine to phenylalanine, the CDR3 consists of 14 amino acids. The sequence is cut down to CDR3 DNA, 42 bases in frame from base 1. Remarks on this clone: There is no known antigen for this receptor. Within one base of it there is no much larger clone, and no base qualities were kept.

Libraries were made using PCR. Sequencing instrument: Illumina HiSeq 4000. High-throughput sequencing was used to profile the TCR beta-chain CDR3 region of every patient. In the source study's methods: A classifier to discriminate distant-metastatic papillary thyroid cancer patients was built from CDR3 differences across clinicopathological groups. The Shannon index was used to measure repertoire diversity, and the Morisita-Horn index was used to measure how similar tumor and blood repertoires were. TCRdb reanalyzed the raw reads on its own, using fastp at Q25 for trimming and MiXCR for clone calling, and kept in-frame beta chains. TCRdb, not the original authors, processed these V and J calls. This sample lists about 13,000 clones; roughly a quarter were detected once. The top ten hold 55% to 75% of the sample. Before undergoing thyroid surgery, none of the patients had been given any kind of treatment. Using T-cell receptor beta sequencing, the researchers looked back retrospectively at clinical samples from patients, gathered between about 2012 and 2019.

The rearrangement combines TRBV20-1 with TRBJ1-4, with no D gene named confidently. The TCR was taken from a male donor with papillary thyroid cancer or a benign thyroid nodule (not recorded which). Some clones in this sample may be carry-over from other donors' samples. The source material was blood. Here is the DNA: TGCAGTGCCCCCTGGGCCCCGGGCAATGAAAAACTGTTTTTT. Translated, it gives CSAPWAPGNEKLFF.